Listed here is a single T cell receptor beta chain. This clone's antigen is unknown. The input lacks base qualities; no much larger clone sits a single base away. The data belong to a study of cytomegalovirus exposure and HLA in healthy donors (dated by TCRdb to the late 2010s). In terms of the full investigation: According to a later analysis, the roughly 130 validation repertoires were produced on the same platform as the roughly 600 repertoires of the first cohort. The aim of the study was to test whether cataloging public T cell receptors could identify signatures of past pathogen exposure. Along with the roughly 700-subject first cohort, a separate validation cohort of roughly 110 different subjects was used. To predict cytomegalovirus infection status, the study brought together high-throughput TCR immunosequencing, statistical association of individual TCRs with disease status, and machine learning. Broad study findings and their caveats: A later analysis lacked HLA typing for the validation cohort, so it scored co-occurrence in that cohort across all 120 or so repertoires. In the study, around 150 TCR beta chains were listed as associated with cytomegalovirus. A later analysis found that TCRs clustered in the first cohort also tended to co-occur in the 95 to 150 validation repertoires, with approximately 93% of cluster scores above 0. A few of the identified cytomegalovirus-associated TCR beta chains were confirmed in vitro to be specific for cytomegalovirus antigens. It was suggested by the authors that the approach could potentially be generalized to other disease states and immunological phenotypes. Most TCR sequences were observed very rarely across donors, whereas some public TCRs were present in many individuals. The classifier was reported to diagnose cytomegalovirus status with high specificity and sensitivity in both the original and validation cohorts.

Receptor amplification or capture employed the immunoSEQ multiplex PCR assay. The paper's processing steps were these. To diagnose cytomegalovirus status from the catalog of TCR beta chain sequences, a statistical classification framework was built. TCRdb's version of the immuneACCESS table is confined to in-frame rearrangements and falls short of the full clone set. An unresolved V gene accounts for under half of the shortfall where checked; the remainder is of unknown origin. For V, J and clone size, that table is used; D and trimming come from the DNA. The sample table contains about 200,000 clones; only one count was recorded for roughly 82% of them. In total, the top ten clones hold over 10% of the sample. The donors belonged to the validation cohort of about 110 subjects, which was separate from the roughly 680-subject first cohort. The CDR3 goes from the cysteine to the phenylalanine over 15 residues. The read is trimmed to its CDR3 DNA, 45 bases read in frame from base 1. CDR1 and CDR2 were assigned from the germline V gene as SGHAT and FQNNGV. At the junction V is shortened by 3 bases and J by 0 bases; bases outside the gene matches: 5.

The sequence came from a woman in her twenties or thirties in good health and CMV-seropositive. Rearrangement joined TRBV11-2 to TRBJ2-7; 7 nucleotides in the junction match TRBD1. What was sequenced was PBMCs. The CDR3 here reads CASSFGTANSYEQYF. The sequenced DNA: TGTGCCAGCAGCTTTGGGACAGCGAACTCCTACGAGCAGTACTTC.